Each of the 7 T cell receptor beta chains below was sequenced from the same sample in a study of radiotherapy plus CTLA-4 blockade in lung cancer. Profiling relied on immunoSEQ multiplex PCR, and the TCRdb table lists in-frame clones only, not all of them. The sample records 75,000 to 100,000 clones, just over 85% being singletons. Sequences were derived from peripheral blood, sampled from a patient treated with radiotherapy plus ipilimumab. The receptors were gathered from a human donor with non-small cell lung cancer that progressed on radiotherapy plus ipilimumab.

The CDR3 coding sequence is TGTGCCAGCAGCCAGACAGGAACCTACGAGCAGTACTTC. It codes for CASSQTGTYEQYF. The V gene is TRBV27, the J gene TRBJ2-7, with D perhaps matching TRBD1 (6 bases). Trimming left V 6 bases short and J 2 bases short, with 11 bases between. The CDR3 is 13 amino acids. Germline assignment: CDR1 MNHEY and CDR2 SMNVEV (reference sequence).

Here the CDR3 reads CASSSASSGNTIYF. In DNA, the CDR3 is TGCGCCAGCAGTTCCGCGAGCTCTGGAAACACCATATATTTT. This rearrangement joins TRBV5-1 to TRBJ1-3; D unclear. V was clipped by 5 bases and J by 0 bases, with 9 bases between them. The V gene's germline CDR1 is SGHRS and CDR2 YFSETQ. The CDR3 is made up of 14 amino acids.

The chain has TRBV5-1 and TRBJ2-7, with a tentative D call TRBD1 (6 bases). CDR1 is SGHRS and CDR2 is YFSETQ in the germline V gene. The CDR3 is 16 amino acids. V gave up 4 bases and J gave up 4 bases, with 21 bases separating them. The CDR3 is CASSPRQTGHPYEQYF. The CDR3 bases are TGCGCCAGCAGCCCCCGCCAGACGGGACACCCATACGAGCAGTACTTC.

This chain uses TRBV28 with TRBJ1-2; D gene unclear. Trimming cost V 5 bases and J 8 bases, with 15 bases left between them. CDR1 and CDR2 from the germline V gene are MDHEN and SYDVKM. This CDR3 has 13 amino acids. CDR3 sequence reads: CASSPDHVGGYTF. The DNA for the CDR3 is TGTGCCAGCAGTCCGGATCACGTAGGGGGCTACACCTTC.

A single count supports this clone. V is TRBV2 and J is TRBJ1-5; D is perhaps TRBD1 (5 bases). Germline assignment: CDR1 SNHLY and CDR2 FYNNEI. Trimming removed 6 bases at V and 4 bases at J, with 10 bases between. The CDR3 length is 13 residues. The CDR3 DNA follows: TGTGCCAGCAGGGGACGGCCAAATCAGCCCCAGCATTTT. Amino acid sequence: CASRGRPNQPQHF.

This clone has more than one count but fewer than ten. This chain connects TRBV7-2 to TRBJ1-3; unclear D gene. The germline CDR1 and CDR2 sequences are SGHTA and FQGNSA. This CDR3 contains 12 residues. V lost 0 bases and J lost 3, with 0 bases in between. CDR3 sequence: CASSLAGNTIYF. DNA of the CDR3: TGTGCCAGCAGCTTAGCTGGAAACACCATATATTTT. Looking up the rest from reference TRBV7-2 and TRBJ1-3 gives the full variable domain: GAGVSQSPSNKVTEKGKDVELRCDPISGHTALYWYRQSLGQGLEFLIYFQGNSAPDKSGLPSDRFSAERTGGSVSTLTIQRTQQEDSAVYLCASSLAGNTIYFGEGSWLTVV.

The chain recombines TRBV7-3 with TRBJ2-5; 14 bases fit TRBD2. Germline trimming cut 5 bases from V and 1 base from J; bases unmatched to any gene: 6. There are 17 residues in the CDR3. Germline V lookup: CDR1 SGHTA, CDR2 FQGTGA. This chain's CDR3 is CASSEGTSGSPQETQYF. CDR3 nucleotide sequence: TGTGCCAGCAGCGAAGGGACTAGCGGGAGTCCCCAAGAGACCCAGTACTTC.